This TCR beta chain was recorded in a study of shared clonotypes between healthy human individuals (dated by TCRdb to about 2020). Background on the whole study: A few men and two women, aged 18 to 49 years, made up the cohort. To estimate repertoire size and how much clonotypes are shared between individuals, the study performed deep sequencing of blood TCR repertoires from roughly five healthy adults. For each donor, three plates each were used for CD4 naive and CD4 memory, two plates were used for CD8 naive, and one plate was used for CD8 memory. Different laboratories and diverse techniques were used to prepare libraries and sequence TCR repertoires, to increase sequencing depth and limit assay-specific biases. Between about 0.9 and 8.9 billion PBMCs per donor were obtained by leukapheresis.

In regard to this clone: The antigen this receptor binds is unknown. Qualities for individual bases were not recorded, and no much larger clone is one base off.

Trimming at the junction amounts to 3 bases on V and 2 bases on J, and the germline ends lie 18 bases apart. CDR1 and CDR2 (MDHEN, SYDVKM) derive from the germline V gene. From cysteine to phenylalanine, the CDR3 is 17 amino acids long. CDR3 DNA is the only sequence kept; it has 51 bases, read in frame from the first base. The donors were healthy, HIV-negative adults with no recently reported acute infections or vaccinations. All donors were Caucasian adults living in Nashville, Tennessee, USA. CD4+ T cells were enriched by magnetic negative selection; naive cells were then positively selected on CD45RA, and the negative fraction formed the memory subset. After blood collection by leukapheresis, PBMCs were isolated using Ficoll-Histopaque density gradient centrifugation and then cryopreserved in the vapor phase of liquid nitrogen. Analytical flow cytometry was used to check the purity and quantity of each magnetically sorted T cell population. From each sorted fraction, genomic DNA was isolated and quantified by UV absorbance on a Nanodrop 2000c.

Here is what the overall study found, with its caveats: Because the study included a small number of donors, the genetic and exposure-history diversity represented was limited. Incomplete sequencing was indicated by rarefaction of sorted-subset datasets, despite the large sequencing depth. Estimated clonotype richness was generally larger for naive than for memory subsets. Sampling was restricted to blood, and TCR repertoires in tissue are likely to differ from TCR repertoires in blood. Based on pairwise subsampling, the degree of clonotype sharing among donors was expected to be affected by sequencing depth. Across a handful of donors, approximately 4.6% of naive CD4, roughly 3.8% of naive CD8, about 2% of memory CD4, and under 0.45% of memory CD8 clonotypes were shared. Clonotypes shared by all four sorted-subset donors showed higher generation probabilities than non-shared clonotypes.

TCR CDR3 regions were amplified from genomic DNA by multiplex PCR using the deep immunoSEQ assay. Extracted genomic DNA from each cell subset was distributed evenly across all wells of several immunoSEQ 96-well plates, and each plate was treated as a replicate. For sorted subsets, around 200 ng genomic DNA, equal to 30,000 or so T cell genomes, was loaded into each replicate PCR. Purified libraries were measured with a Qubit 3.0 fluorometer, size-checked on a Bioanalyzer 2100, and measured again with the KAPA Library Quantification kit. Every immunoSEQ 96-well plate was sequenced on a dedicated single-read 150-cycle Illumina NextSeq 550 flow cell. Per the original workflow: Because the immunoSEQ output included only junctional sequences and no quality scores, the filtering could not be the same as the filtering used for full-length reads. Sequences were annotated with PyIR, a Python wrapper for IgBLAST v1.9, using IMGT germline references to assign V/J genes and CDR3. Reads with weak V/J assignments (E-value above 1e-6), missing CDR3, stop codons, out-of-frame junctions, or ambiguous translated residues were removed. V3J clonotypes were defined as sequences sharing the same inferred V gene, J gene, and CDR3 amino acid sequence. Percentage overlap between repertoires was calculated by dividing the number of shared unique clonotypes by the size of the smaller repertoire. RTK rarefaction, the Chao1 estimator, and Recon v2.1 estimates of unobserved clonotypes were used to assess repertoire richness. Generation probabilities for all TCRbeta clonotypes obtained by the gDNA method from four donors were computed using OLGA. Here the immuneACCESS table is served through TCRdb, limited to in-frame sequences with V and J called. Missing clones are a known gap in these copies; in checked studies unresolved V genes cover under half, and the rest lacks a known reason. The V and J calls and the clone size are those of that table, but D and trimming were determined from the DNA. The sample includes about 2.4 million clones, with 80% to 95% observed a single time. The top ten constitute around 0.4% of the sample.

The V and J segments used are TRBV28 and TRBJ2-3, with an unclear D gene assignment. The specimen was naive CD4+ T cells from PBMCs. Interpreted using the paper, the cell subset or site label stands for: CD45RA+ positively selected. This TCR was recovered from a man between 18 and 29 years old in good health. Some clones in this sample may be carry-over from other donors' samples. The DNA is as follows: TGTGCCAGCAGTTTCCGTGCTTTAGCCAGGACCACAGATACGCAGTATTTT. Its coded protein is CASSFRALARTTDTQYF.